This is a list of T cell receptor beta chains from one sample in a study of metastatic and nonmetastatic thyroid tumors. Using MiXCR, TCRdb re-called clones from the PCR reads. The repertoire includes around 8,100 clones, about 22% of them detected once, and around a sixth sits in the top ten. Sequencing was carried out using tumor tissue. Receptors originate from a female donor with papillary thyroid cancer or a benign thyroid nodule (not recorded which). Some clones in this sample may be carry-over from other donors' samples. CDR3s include the opening cysteine and the closing phenylalanine or tryptophan. The D gene is left open where the match is weak. Clone size, where shown, is once, few, many, or a class for clones that have expanded.

d_gene: -; abundance: -; v_gene: TRBV20-1; j_gene: TRBJ1-6; CDR3aa: CSAIPGPSFYNSPLHF; CDR3nt: TGCAGTGCTATCCCTGGGCCTAGCTTCTATAATTCACCCCTCCACTTT
d_gene: -; abundance: -; v_gene: TRBV20-1; j_gene: TRBJ2-5; CDR3aa: CRARDPGHRETQYF; CDR3nt: TGCAGAGCTAGAGATCCGGGACATAGGGAGACCCAGTACTTC
d_gene: -; abundance: -; v_gene: TRBV6-4; j_gene: TRBJ1-1; CDR3aa: CARSCVLLVSTEAFF; CDR3nt: TGTGCCCGCAGCTGCGTCCTTCTTGTTTCCACTGAAGCTTTCTTT
d_gene: TRBD2; abundance: medium-sized; v_gene: TRBV20-1; j_gene: TRBJ2-5; CDR3aa: CSARDLSGRETQYF; CDR3nt: TGCAGTGCTAGAGATTTGAGCGGGAGAGAGACCCAGTACTTC
d_gene: TRBD1; abundance: medium-sized; v_gene: TRBV12-3/TRBV12-4; j_gene: TRBJ1-2; CDR3aa: CASRSSATGTGYGYTF; CDR3nt: TGTGCCAGCCGTTCGTCAGCGACTGGGACAGGCTATGGCTACACCTTC
d_gene: TRBD2; abundance: -; v_gene: TRBV27; j_gene: TRBJ2-7; CDR3aa: CASSQAEGTSGAPYEQYF; CDR3nt: TGTGCCAGCAGTCAAGCCGAGGGGACTAGCGGAGCCCCTTACGAGCAGTACTTC
d_gene: -; abundance: many; v_gene: TRBV7-2; j_gene: TRBJ2-3; CDR3aa: CASRPPGQSFYTQYF; CDR3nt: TGTGCCAGCAGACCGCCGGGTCAGTCCTTTTATACGCAGTATTTT
d_gene: -; abundance: medium-sized; v_gene: TRBV6-2/TRBV6-3; j_gene: TRBJ1-6; CDR3aa: CASSYPRGGSPLHF; CDR3nt: TGTGCCAGCAGTTACCCCCGCGGGGGGTCACCCCTCCACTTT
d_gene: -; abundance: -; v_gene: TRBV9; j_gene: TRBJ2-3; CDR3aa: CASSPRRGGPTDTQYF; CDR3nt: TGTGCCAGCAGCCCCAGGAGGGGGGGCCCCACAGATACGCAGTATTTT
d_gene: -; abundance: many; v_gene: TRBV4-1; j_gene: TRBJ1-2; CDR3aa: CASSQPVGGQQGYTF; CDR3nt: TGCGCCAGCAGCCAACCCGTCGGCGGGCAACAGGGCTACACCTTC
d_gene: TRBD1; abundance: medium-sized; v_gene: TRBV5-1; j_gene: TRBJ1-6; CDR3aa: CASSTRQGGFASPLHF; CDR3nt: TGCGCCAGCAGCACCCGACAGGGAGGCTTCGCGTCACCCCTCCACTTT